The clone carrying this TCR beta chain occurred a few times. Germline CDR1 SQVTM, CDR2 ANQGSEA. After removal of 7 bases from V and 8 bases from J, the junction contained 9 bases not matched to a gene. The CDR3 covers 13 residues. In the PCR, 60 Vbeta and 13 Jbeta primers were used. Clones were sequenced by immunoSEQ multiplex PCR, and TCRdb holds only the in-frame ones, with some missing. The sample holds 160,000 or so clones; 55% to 75% are singletons and the top ten take under 3%. This record belongs to a study of cytomegalovirus exposure and HLA in healthy donors. The chain combines TRBV29-1 with TRBJ1-2; 11 bases match TRBD1. This TCR was recovered from a human donor in good health. Sample: PBMCs. For the CDR3, the DNA is TGCAGCGGAGGGGGACAGGGGGGTTTCGGCTACACCTTC. Protein sequence: CSGGGQGGFGYTF.